The source of this T cell receptor beta chain is a study of cytomegalovirus exposure and HLA in healthy donors. Study-wide results and caveats: The majority of TCR sequences were rare, yet some public TCRs appeared in many donors. Equally common other TCR beta chains were less clonally expanded than HLA-associated ones, a later analysis found.

The PCR used 60 Vbeta and 13 Jbeta primers. Here immunoSEQ multiplex PCR was the method, and the copy in TCRdb shows in-frame clones only, minus some. This sample has 200,000 to 250,000 clones, with more than 60% found just once. The CDR3 runs 17 residues. CDR1 and CDR2 (germline): MDHEN, SYDVKM. V shed 5 bases, J shed 5 bases, and the junction held 14 bases outside the gene matches. A remark on this clone: What it binds is not known.

Healthy bone marrow donors made up the donors. Sequences were obtained from PBMCs. The clonotype was recovered from a man aged 45-60 years in good health and CMV-seronegative. The gene calls are TRBV28 and TRBJ2-5, with 10 bases that match TRBD1. CDR3 sequence: CASSRSDLPGQGETQYF. CDR3 in DNA: TGTGCCAGCAGTCGATCCGACCTCCCGGGACAGGGGGAGACCCAGTACTTC.